The entry below describes one T cell receptor (beta chain). Sequencing was performed with immunoSEQ multiplex PCR; in TCRdb, only in-frame clones are kept and a portion is missing. The table lists 35,000 to 50,000 clones, just under 70% of them singletons. The data belong to a study of blood T cell repertoires in COVID-19. This sequence was found in a man older than 75 with acute or convalescent COVID-19. Sequenced input: peripheral blood.

The CDR3 sequence is CASSLGGLAVAKNIQYF. As DNA, the CDR3 is TGTGCCAGCAGCTTAGGTGGGCTAGCGGTAGCCAAAAACATTCAGTACTTC. The rearrangement links TRBV7-2 to TRBJ2-4, with 7 bases fitting TRBD2. The germline V gene has CDR1 SGHTA and CDR2 FQGNSA. There are 17 residues in the CDR3. Trimming at V came to 1 base and at J to 0 bases, leaving 6 bases not matched to a gene.